This T cell receptor beta chain derives from a study of blood T cell repertoires in COVID-19. V was pared by 1 base and J by 3 bases, with 10 bases between. The CDR3 length is 15 residues. From germline, CDR1 is SGHTA and CDR2 FQGNSA. The protocol was immunoSEQ multiplex PCR, while the TCRdb copy is restricted to in-frame clones and leaves out a portion. Counted here are about 330,000 clones, around 88% occurring once; the ten biggest clones make up 1.5% to 2%. The TCR originated in a woman aged 50 to 65 with acute or convalescent COVID-19. Material for sequencing was peripheral blood. This sequence joins TRBV7-2 and TRBJ1-3, with D possibly matching TRBD1 (6 bases). For the CDR3, the DNA is TGTGCCAGCAGCTTAGTCCAGGGGCTTGGAAACACCATATATTTT. Translated: CASSLVQGLGNTIYF.